This TCR beta chain was documented in a study of T cell changes during pregnancy in multiple sclerosis (dated by TCRdb to the late 2010s). Concerning the study at large: The study looked at changes in the T cell repertoire across pregnancy in women with multiple sclerosis.

Library method: the immunoSEQ multiplex PCR assay. The source is immuneACCESS, and TCRdb retained only in-frame sequences with V and J called. Part of the clones is not carried over; for the studies checked, unresolved V genes explain less than half of this, and the remainder is unexplained. A total of about 36,000 clones appear in this sample, around 90% of them only once. Jointly, the top ten make up 0.5% to 0.65% of the sample. Comments on this clone: This clone's antigen is unknown. There are no base qualities to consult, and no much larger clone falls within one base.

Counted from cysteine to phenylalanine, this CDR3 has 14 amino acids. This entry keeps only the CDR3 DNA: 42 bases, framed from base 1. The junction shows trimming of 4 bases on V and 7 bases on J, and the gene matches do not reach 11 bases of it. The germline V gene gives CDR1 as SGHRS and CDR2 as YFSETQ. Recombination linked TRBV5-1 to TRBJ2-7, with 7 junctional bases fitting TRBD2. The sequence derives from a female donor with multiple sclerosis, enrolled in a pregnancy study. Sequencing was performed on CD4+ T cells from peripheral blood mononuclear cells, taken in the first trimester of pregnancy. The DNA sequence reads TGCGCCAGCAGCCTGGGAGGGCAGGTTTGGGAGCAGTACTTC. Translated, it reads CASSLGGQVWEQYF. Here the CDR3 is joined to the reference TRBV5-1 and TRBJ2-7 genes, and the full variable domain is: KAGVTQTPRYLIKTRGQQVTLSCSPISGHRSVSWYQQTPGQGLQFLFEYFSETQRNKGNFPGRFSGRQFSNSRSEMNVSTLELGDSALYLCASSLGGQVWEQYFGPGTRLTVT.